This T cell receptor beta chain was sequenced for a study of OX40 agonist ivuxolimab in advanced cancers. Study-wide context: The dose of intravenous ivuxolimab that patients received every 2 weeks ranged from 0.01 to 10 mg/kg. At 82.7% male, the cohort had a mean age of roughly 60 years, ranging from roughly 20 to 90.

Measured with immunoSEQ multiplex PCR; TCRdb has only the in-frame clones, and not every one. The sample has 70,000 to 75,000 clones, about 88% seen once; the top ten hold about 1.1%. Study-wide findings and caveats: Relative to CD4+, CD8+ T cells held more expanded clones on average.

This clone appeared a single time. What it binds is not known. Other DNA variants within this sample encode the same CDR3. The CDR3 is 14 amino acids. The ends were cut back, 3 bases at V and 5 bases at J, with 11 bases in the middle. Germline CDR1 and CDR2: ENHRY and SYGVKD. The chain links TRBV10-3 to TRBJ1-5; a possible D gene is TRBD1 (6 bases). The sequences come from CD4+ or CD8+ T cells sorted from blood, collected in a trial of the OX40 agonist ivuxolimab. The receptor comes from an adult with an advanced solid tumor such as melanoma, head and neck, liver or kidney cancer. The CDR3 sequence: CAISDRGGDQPQHF. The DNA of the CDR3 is TGTGCCATCAGTGATAGGGGGGGCGATCAGCCCCAGCATTTT.